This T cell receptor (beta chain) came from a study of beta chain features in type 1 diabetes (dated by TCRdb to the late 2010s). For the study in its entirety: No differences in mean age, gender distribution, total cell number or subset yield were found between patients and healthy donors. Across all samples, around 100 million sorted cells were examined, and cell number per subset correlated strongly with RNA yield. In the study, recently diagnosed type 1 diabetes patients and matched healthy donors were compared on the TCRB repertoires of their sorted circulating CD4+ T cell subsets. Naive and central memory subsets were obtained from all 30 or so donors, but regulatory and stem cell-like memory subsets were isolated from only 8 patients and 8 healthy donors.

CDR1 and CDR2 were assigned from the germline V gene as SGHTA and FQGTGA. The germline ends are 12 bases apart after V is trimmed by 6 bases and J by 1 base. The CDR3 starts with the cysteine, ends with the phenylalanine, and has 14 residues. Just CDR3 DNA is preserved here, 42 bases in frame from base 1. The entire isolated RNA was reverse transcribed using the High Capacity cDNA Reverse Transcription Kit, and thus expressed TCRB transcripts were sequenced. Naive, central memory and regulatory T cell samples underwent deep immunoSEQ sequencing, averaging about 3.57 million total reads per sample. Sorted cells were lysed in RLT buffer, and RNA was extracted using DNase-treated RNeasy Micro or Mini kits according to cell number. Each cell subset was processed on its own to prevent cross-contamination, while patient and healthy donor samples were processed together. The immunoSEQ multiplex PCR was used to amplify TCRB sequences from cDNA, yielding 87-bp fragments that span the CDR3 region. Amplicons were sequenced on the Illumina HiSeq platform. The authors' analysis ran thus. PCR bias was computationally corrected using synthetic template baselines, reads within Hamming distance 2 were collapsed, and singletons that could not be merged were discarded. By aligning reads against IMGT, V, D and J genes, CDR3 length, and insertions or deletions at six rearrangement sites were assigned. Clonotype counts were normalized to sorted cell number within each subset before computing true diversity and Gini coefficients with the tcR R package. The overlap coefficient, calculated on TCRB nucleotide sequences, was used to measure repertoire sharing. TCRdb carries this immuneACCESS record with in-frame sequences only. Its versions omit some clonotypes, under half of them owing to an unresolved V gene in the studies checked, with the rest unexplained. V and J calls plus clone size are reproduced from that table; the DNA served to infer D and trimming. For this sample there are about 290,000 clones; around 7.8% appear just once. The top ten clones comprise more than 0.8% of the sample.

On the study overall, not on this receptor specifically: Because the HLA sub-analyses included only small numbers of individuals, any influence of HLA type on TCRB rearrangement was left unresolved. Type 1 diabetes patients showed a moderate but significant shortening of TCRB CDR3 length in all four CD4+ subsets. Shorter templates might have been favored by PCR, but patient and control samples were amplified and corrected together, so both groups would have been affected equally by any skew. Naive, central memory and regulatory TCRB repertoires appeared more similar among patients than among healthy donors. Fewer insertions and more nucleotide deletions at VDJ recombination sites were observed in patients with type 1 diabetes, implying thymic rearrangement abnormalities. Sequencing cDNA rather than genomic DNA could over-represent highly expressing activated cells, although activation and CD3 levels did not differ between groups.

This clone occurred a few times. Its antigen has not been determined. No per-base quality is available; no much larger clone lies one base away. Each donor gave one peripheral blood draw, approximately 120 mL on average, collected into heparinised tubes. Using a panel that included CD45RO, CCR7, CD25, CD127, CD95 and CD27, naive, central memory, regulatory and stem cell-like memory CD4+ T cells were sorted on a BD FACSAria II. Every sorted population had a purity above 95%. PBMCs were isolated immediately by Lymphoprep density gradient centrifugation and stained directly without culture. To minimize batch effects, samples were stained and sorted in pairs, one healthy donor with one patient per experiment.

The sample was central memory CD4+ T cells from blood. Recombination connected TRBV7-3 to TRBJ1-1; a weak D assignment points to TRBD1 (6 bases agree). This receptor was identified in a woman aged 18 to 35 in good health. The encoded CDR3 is CASRNRAANTEAFF. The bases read TGTGCCAGCAGGAACAGGGCGGCGAACACTGAAGCTTTCTTT.